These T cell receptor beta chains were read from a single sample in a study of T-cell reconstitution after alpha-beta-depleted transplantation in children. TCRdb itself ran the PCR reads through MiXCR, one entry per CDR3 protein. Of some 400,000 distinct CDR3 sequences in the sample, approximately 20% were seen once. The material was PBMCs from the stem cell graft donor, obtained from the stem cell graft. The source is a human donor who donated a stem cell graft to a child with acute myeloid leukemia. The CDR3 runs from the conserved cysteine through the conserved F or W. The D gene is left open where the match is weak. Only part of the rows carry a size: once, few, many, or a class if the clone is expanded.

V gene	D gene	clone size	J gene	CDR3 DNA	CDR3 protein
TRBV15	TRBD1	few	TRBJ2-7	TGTGCCACCAGCCGACGGACAGGGGTGGGGGAGCAGTACTTC	CATSRRTGVGEQYF
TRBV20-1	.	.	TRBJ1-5	TGCAGTGCCCAGAACGACGCCCCCAATCAGCCCCAGCATTTT	CSAQNDAPNQPQHF
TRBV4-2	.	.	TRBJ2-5	TGTGCCAGCAGCCAAGGTATTCAGGGCCAAGAGACCCAGTACTTC	CASSQGIQGQETQYF
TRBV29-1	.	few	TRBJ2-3	TGCAGCGTTGAGTTTTTACGGGGGCAGTATTTT	CSVEFLRGQYF
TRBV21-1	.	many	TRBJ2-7	TGTGCCAGCAGCCTACGGACAGGGAGCGGCTACGAGCAGTACTTC	CASSLRTGSGYEQYF
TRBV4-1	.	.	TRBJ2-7	TGCGCCAGCAGCCGTGAAGGACCGGGACAAGAGCAGTACTTC	CASSREGPGQEQYF
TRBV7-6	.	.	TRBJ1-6	TGTGCCAGCAGCTTAGGAGGGCCAGGGGTTAATTCACCCCTCCACTTT	CASSLGGPGVNSPLHF
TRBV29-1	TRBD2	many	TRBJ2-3	TGCAGCGTTGAAGTTGTCAGGACTAGCGGCGCAGATACGCAGTATTTT	CSVEVVRTSGADTQYF
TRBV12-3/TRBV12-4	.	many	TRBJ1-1	TGTGCCAGCAGTGAGGTTTGGGGCACTGAAGCTTTCTTT	CASSEVWGTEAFF
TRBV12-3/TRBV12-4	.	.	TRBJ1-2	TGTGCCAGCAGCCCGAATGATGGCTACACCTTC	CASSPNDGYTF
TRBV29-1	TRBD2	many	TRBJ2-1	TGCAGCGTTGAAGGGACTAGCGGGAGCAACTACAATGAGCAGTTCTTC	CSVEGTSGSNYNEQFF
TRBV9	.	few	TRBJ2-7	TGTGCCAGCAGCGCCCCGGACAGCTACGAGCAGTACTTC	CASSAPDSYEQYF
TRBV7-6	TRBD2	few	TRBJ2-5	TGTGCCAGCAGCTTACTTAGCGGGAGGGGAGAGACCCAGTACTTC	CASSLLSGRGETQYF
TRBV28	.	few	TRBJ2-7	TGTGCCAGCAGTTTATTTCTAGTAAAAAACTCCTACGAGCAGTACTTC	CASSLFLVKNSYEQYF
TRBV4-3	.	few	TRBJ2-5	TGCGCCAGCAGCCAAGGCCCGGCCTCGGAGACCCAGTACTTC	CASSQGPASETQYF
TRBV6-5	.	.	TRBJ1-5	TGTGCCAGCAGTTGGGGAAGGAGCAATCAGCCCCAGCATTTT	CASSWGRSNQPQHF
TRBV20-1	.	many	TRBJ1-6	TGCAGTGCTAGAACAGATAATTCACCCCTCCACTTT	CSARTDNSPLHF
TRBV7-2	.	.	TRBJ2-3	TGTGCCAGCAGCTTAGCGATGCCGGATACGCAGTATTTT	CASSLAMPDTQYF
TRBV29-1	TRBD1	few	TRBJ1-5	TGCAGCGTTGAGACAGGGGGAGGGCAGCCCCAGCATTTT	CSVETGGGQPQHF
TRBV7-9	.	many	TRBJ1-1	TGTGCCAGCAGCCTCGCCTTGCGGGTAAAGGACACTGAAGCTTTCTTT	CASSLALRVKDTEAFF
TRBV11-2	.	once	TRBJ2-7	TGTGCCAGCAGCCCTAGTGCGAGGATTGTGGGACGAAGGTACGAGCAGTACTTC	CASSPSARIVGRRYEQYF
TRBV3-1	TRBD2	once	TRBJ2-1	TGTGCCAGCAGCCCAATCGGCAGCGGGAGGGGCGATGAGCAGTTCTTC	CASSPIGSGRGDEQFF
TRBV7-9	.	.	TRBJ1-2	TGTGCCAGCAGCTTACCAGTCGAAGGCTACACCTTC	CASSLPVEGYTF
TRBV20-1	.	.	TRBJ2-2	TGCAGTGCTAGACTTACTACAGGGACGGAAAACACCGGGGAGCTGTTTTTT	CSARLTTGTENTGELFF
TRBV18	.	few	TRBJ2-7	TGTGCCAGCTCACCGACAGTCTCCTACGAGCAGTACTTC	CASSPTVSYEQYF
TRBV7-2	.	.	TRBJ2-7	TGTGCCAGCAGCCTCTCAACTGACTACGAGCAGTACTTC	CASSLSTDYEQYF
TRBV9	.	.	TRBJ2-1	TGTGCCAGCAGCGTTACCGGGCGAGGGGCCAATGAGCAGTTCTTC	CASSVTGRGANEQFF